This T cell receptor (beta chain) stems from a study of cytomegalovirus exposure and HLA in healthy donors. General study points: Accurate prediction of HLA-A and HLA-B alleles (for most subjects) was reportedly achieved from TCR beta sequences.

The CDR3 runs 14 residues. Germline loops: CDR1 MNHEY, CDR2 SMNVEV (reference sequence). V was clipped by 6 bases and J by 7 bases; unmatched bases: 12. As to this clone: The target antigen is unknown.

Use of 60 Vbeta and 13 Jbeta primers characterized the PCR. Profiled with immunoSEQ multiplex PCR; TCRdb holds only in-frame clones, not every one. The data hold tens of thousands of clones, with less than 75% observed a single time. The chain uses TRBV27 and TRBJ2-7; 7 positions match TRBD1. Sequencing input: PBMCs. The sequence was collected from a man aged 45-65 years in good health and CMV-seropositive. The CDR3 is CASSPMRGLGEQYF. The CDR3, as DNA: TGTGCCAGCAGCCCGATGAGGGGGCTCGGGGAGCAGTACTTC.